A selection of T cell receptor beta chains follows, all from one sample in a study of control samples from healthy donors and cancer patients. Data came from immunoSEQ multiplex PCR; TCRdb stores just in-frame clones and leaves some out. Altogether about 69,000 clones are present, roughly 87% being singletons, with the ten largest covering roughly 5.5%. The sequenced sample consisted of PBMCs. Receptors originate from a man aged 60-69 years with colorectal cancer. Both conserved end residues are part of each CDR3. A D gene is named only where the DNA matches it firmly. Size values are once, few and many counts, or a class for expanded clones, and some rows have none.

d_call,v_call,j_call,clone_size,cdr3_aa,cdr3_nt
NA,TRBV5-1,TRBJ2-6,NA,CASSPTQTGASGANVLTF,TGCGCCAGCAGCCCGACGCAGACAGGAGCCTCTGGGGCCAACGTCCTGACTTTC
TRBD2,TRBV4-1,TRBJ2-7,NA,CASSPREGAYEQYF,TGCGCCAGCAGCCCCCGGGAGGGGGCCTACGAGCAGTACTTC
TRBD1,TRBV10-3,TRBJ1-5,NA,CAISEPGQNNQPQHF,TGTGCCATCAGTGAGCCGGGACAGAACAATCAGCCCCAGCATTTT
TRBD1,TRBV3-1/TRBV3-2,TRBJ1-2,NA,CASSQDGQGAWGYTF,TGTGCCAGCAGCCAAGACGGACAGGGGGCTTGGGGCTACACCTTC
NA,TRBV5-4,TRBJ2-3,NA,CASSLSDTQYF,TGTGCCAGCAGCTTGTCAGATACGCAGTATTTT
TRBD1,TRBV19,TRBJ1-6,NA,CASSTTGTGSGSPLHF,TGTGCCAGTAGTACGACCGGGACAGGGTCGGGTTCACCCCTCCACTTT
NA,TRBV7-9,TRBJ1-6,NA,CASSLGGSFRSPLHF,TGTGCCAGCAGCTTAGGGGGGTCCTTCCGTTCACCCCTCCACTTT
TRBD1,TRBV7-9,TRBJ2-5,NA,CASSPRPTGSAETQYF,TGTGCCAGCAGCCCCAGGCCGACAGGGTCGGCAGAGACCCAGTACTTC
NA,TRBV14,TRBJ1-6,NA,CASSRRVNSPLHF,TGTGCCAGCAGCCGGAGGGTCAATTCACCCCTCCACTTT
NA,TRBV7-2,TRBJ1-6,NA,CASSFGRHNSPLHF,TGTGCCAGCAGCTTTGGGAGGCACAATTCACCCCTCCACTTT
NA,TRBV7-2,TRBJ2-7,NA,CASSLSGGNSYEQYF,TGTGCCAGCAGCTTATCCGGTGGCAACTCCTACGAGCAGTACTTC
NA,TRBV9,TRBJ1-3,NA,CASTQLGDSGNTIYF,TGTGCCAGCACCCAGTTGGGGGACTCTGGAAACACCATATATTTT
TRBD2,TRBV5-1,TRBJ2-5,NA,CASSLAAAGGEQTQYF,TGCGCCAGCAGCTTGGCCGCAGCGGGGGGCGAACAGACCCAGTACTTC
NA,TRBV27,TRBJ2-7,NA,CASSLVSGFGYEQYF,TGTGCCAGCAGTTTAGTATCCGGGTTTGGTTACGAGCAGTACTTC
NA,TRBV7-9,TRBJ2-1,NA,CASRPQGVEQFF,TGTGCCAGCAGGCCTCAAGGGGTCGAGCAGTTCTTC
TRBD1,TRBV9,TRBJ1-2,NA,CASSGGTGHANYGYTF,TGTGCCAGCAGCGGGGGGACAGGGCACGCTAACTATGGCTACACCTTC
NA,TRBV15,TRBJ2-3,NA,CATSRDWGRADTQYF,TGTGCCACCAGCAGAGATTGGGGGAGAGCAGATACGCAGTATTTT
NA,TRBV2,TRBJ2-7,NA,CASSEALRGYEQYF,TGTGCCAGCAGTGAAGCGCTTCGAGGGTACGAGCAGTACTTC
TRBD2,TRBV2,TRBJ2-5,NA,CASSDPLLAGTETQYF,TGTGCCAGCAGTGACCCCCTGCTAGCGGGGACTGAGACCCAGTACTTC
NA,TRBV7-8,TRBJ2-7,few,CASSSTANEQYF,TGTGCCAGCAGCTCGACGGCTAACGAGCAGTACTTC
NA,TRBV3-1/TRBV3-2,TRBJ1-2,NA,CASSGGSPNYGYTF,TGTGCCAGCAGCGGTGGCAGCCCTAACTATGGCTACACCTTC
TRBD2,TRBV5-4,TRBJ2-2,NA,CASSSGLAGAGELFF,TGTGCCAGCAGCTCCGGACTAGCGGGGGCCGGGGAGCTGTTTTTT
TRBD2,TRBV9,TRBJ2-5,NA,CASSVATGGQETQYF,TGTGCCAGCAGCGTAGCCACGGGGGGCCAAGAGACCCAGTACTTC
NA,TRBV5-1,TRBJ1-1,few,CASSLRGQGNTEAFF,TGCGCCAGCAGCCTCCGCGGGCAGGGTAACACTGAAGCTTTCTTT
NA,TRBV5-1,TRBJ1-1,NA,CASSLIDGREAFF,TGCGCCAGCAGCCTAATCGACGGTAGGGAAGCTTTCTTT
NA,TRBV7-3,TRBJ2-3,once,CASSLPGDTQYF,TGTGCCAGCAGCTTACCGGGGGATACGCAGTATTTT
NA,TRBV5-1,TRBJ2-3,NA,CASSLTDTQYF,TGCGCCAGCAGCTTGACAGATACGCAGTATTTT
TRBD1,TRBV4-1,TRBJ1-2,NA,CASSLTRGTGGANYGYTF,TGCGCCAGCAGCCTAACCAGGGGGACAGGGGGAGCTAACTATGGCTACACCTTC
TRBD2,TRBV6-5,TRBJ2-7,NA,CASSLNWGGYEQYF,TGTGCCAGCAGTCTGAACTGGGGGGGCTACGAGCAGTACTTC
TRBD1,TRBV4-3,TRBJ2-7,NA,CASSQNRGPYEQYF,TGCGCCAGCAGCCAAAACAGGGGGCCCTACGAGCAGTACTTC
TRBD2,TRBV4-3,TRBJ2-7,NA,CASSQDPAGGPNEQYF,TGCGCCAGCAGCCAAGATCCAGCGGGGGGGCCTAACGAGCAGTACTTC
TRBD2,TRBV6-5,TRBJ2-1,NA,CASRGTIVNEQFF,TGTGCCAGCAGGGGGACTATTGTCAATGAGCAGTTCTTC
TRBD1,TRBV20-1,TRBJ2-1,NA,CSASGGTGVAEQFF,TGCAGTGCTAGTGGGGGGACAGGGGTTGCTGAGCAGTTCTTC
NA,TRBV6-1,TRBJ1-5,NA,CASSEVGRSNQPQHF,TGTGCCAGCAGTGAAGTGGGGAGGTCGAATCAGCCCCAGCATTTT
TRBD1,TRBV27,TRBJ2-2,NA,CASSLGTGPRGLFF,TGTGCCAGCAGTTTGGGGACAGGGCCCCGGGGACTGTTTTTT
NA,TRBV6-4,TRBJ2-5,few,CASPGGGSRMETQYF,TGTGCCAGCCCGGGCGGGGGCTCCCGTATGGAGACCCAGTACTTC
TRBD1,TRBV5-6,TRBJ1-1,NA,CASSLTGGEAFF,TGTGCCAGCAGCTTGACAGGGGGGGAAGCTTTCTTT
TRBD2,TRBV3-1/TRBV3-2,TRBJ2-3,NA,CASSQRTSGYTDTQYF,TGTGCCAGCAGCCAGAGGACTAGCGGCTACACAGATACGCAGTATTTT
NA,TRBV4-2,TRBJ2-7,NA,CASSQPTGFYEQYF,TGTGCCAGCAGCCAACCCACCGGGTTTTACGAGCAGTACTTC
NA,TRBV28,TRBJ1-2,NA,CASSLTQGESGYTF,TGTGCCAGCAGTTTAACGCAGGGCGAAAGCGGCTACACCTTC
TRBD1,TRBV5-1,TRBJ1-6,NA,CASSWDSPNSPLHF,TGCGCCAGCAGCTGGGACAGCCCCAATTCACCCCTCCACTTT
TRBD1,TRBV2,TRBJ2-3,NA,CASRRQGPTDTQYF,TGTGCCAGCAGGCGACAGGGTCCCACAGATACGCAGTATTTT
TRBD2,TRBV4-3,TRBJ2-1,NA,CASSQRTGTSGHNEQFF,TGCGCCAGCAGCCAGCGTACCGGGACTAGCGGCCACAATGAGCAGTTCTTC
NA,TRBV4-1,TRBJ1-1,NA,CASRLTLLTNTEAFF,TGCGCCAGCAGACTAACCCTACTGACGAACACTGAAGCTTTCTTT
NA,TRBV3-1/TRBV3-2,TRBJ1-1,NA,CASSSPGEHTEAFF,TGTGCCAGCAGCTCCCCGGGGGAACACACTGAAGCTTTCTTT
TRBD2,TRBV6-5,TRBJ2-7,NA,CASSYAGGRGEQYF,TGTGCCAGCAGTTACGCGGGGGGGCGTGGGGAGCAGTACTTC
NA,TRBV10-3,TRBJ1-1,NA,CAICRRDNTEAFF,TGTGCCATCTGTAGGAGGGATAACACTGAAGCTTTCTTT
TRBD1,TRBV6-5,TRBJ2-7,NA,CASSYGQGVVYEQYF,TGTGCCAGCAGTTACGGGCAGGGGGTGGTCTACGAGCAGTACTTC
NA,TRBV28,TRBJ2-7,NA,CASSTLRRGGLYEQYF,TGTGCCAGCAGTACCCTGAGGAGAGGGGGTCTATACGAGCAGTACTTC
NA,TRBV5-5,TRBJ1-2,NA,CASSSGKGGNYGYTF,TGTGCCAGCAGCTCCGGCAAGGGGGGTAACTATGGCTACACCTTC
NA,TRBV2,TRBJ2-1,NA,CASSEPPAEQFF,TGTGCCAGCAGTGAACCGCCAGCTGAGCAGTTCTTC
NA,TRBV28,TRBJ1-3,NA,CASGGGARSGNTIYF,TGTGCCAGCGGGGGCGGGGCAAGATCCGGAAACACCATATATTTT
NA,TRBV5-5,TRBJ1-1,once,CASSLLDRSATEAFF,TGTGCCAGCAGCCTCTTAGACAGGTCTGCCACTGAAGCTTTCTTT
TRBD1,TRBV9,TRBJ1-1,NA,CASSRGQGLLNTEAFF,TGTGCCAGCAGCAGAGGACAGGGTCTTCTGAACACTGAAGCTTTCTTT
NA,TRBV2,TRBJ1-1,NA,CASTRGGYTEAFF,TGTGCCAGCACCCGAGGGGGGTACACTGAAGCTTTCTTT
NA,TRBV7-9,TRBJ1-1,NA,CASSAGLGPNTEAFF,TGTGCCAGCAGCGCCGGGTTAGGCCCGAACACTGAAGCTTTCTTT
NA,TRBV7-2,TRBJ2-2,NA,CASSLVGAINTGELFF,TGTGCCAGCAGCTTAGTGGGCGCGATTAACACCGGGGAGCTGTTTTTT